This is a list of T cell receptor beta chains from one sample in a study of blood T cell repertoires in COVID-19. Assay: immunoSEQ multiplex PCR; the TCRdb copy retains only in-frame clones and omits some. Altogether fewer than 250,000 clones are present, 85% being singletons, with the ten largest covering around 6.8%. What was sequenced was peripheral blood. The origin of the receptors is a woman aged 55 to 70 with active or convalescent COVID-19. Each CDR3 is given with its conserved first and last residue. Each record gives: J gene, D gene, clone size, V gene, CDR3 protein, CDR3 DNA. The D gene is left open where the match is weak. Rows give clone size only sometimes, using once, few, many, or a class for an expanded clone.

>TRBJ2-5|.|.|TRBV11-3
CASSFRQELVNGETQYF
TGTGCCAGCAGCTTTAGACAGGAATTAGTAAATGGAGAGACCCAGTACTTC
>TRBJ2-5|.|many|TRBV19
CASKGEGETQYF
TGTGCCAGTAAGGGGGAGGGGGAGACCCAGTACTTC
>TRBJ1-1|TRBD1|.|TRBV28
CASSQTGAIEAFF
TGTGCCAGCAGCCAAACAGGGGCCATCGAAGCTTTCTTT
>TRBJ2-1|TRBD2|once|TRBV5-5
CASLGTSGNNEQFF
TGTGCCAGCTTAGGGACTAGCGGGAACAATGAGCAGTTCTTC
>TRBJ2-2|TRBD2|.|TRBV7-2
CASSGELAGGPYAGELFF
TGTGCCAGCAGCGGAGAACTAGCGGGGGGGCCATACGCCGGGGAGCTGTTTTTT
>TRBJ2-5|.|once|TRBV5-1
CASSFSGQETQYF
TGCGCCAGCAGCTTTAGCGGACAAGAGACCCAGTACTTC
>TRBJ2-1|.|.|TRBV30
CAWAPRRDYSSNEQFF
TGTGCCTGGGCCCCTCGGCGAGACTACAGCTCCAATGAGCAGTTCTTC
>TRBJ2-2|TRBD2|.|TRBV4-1
CASSRIPSGSIAGELFF
TGCGCCAGCAGCCGCATCCCTAGCGGGAGCATCGCCGGGGAGCTGTTTTTT
>TRBJ1-2|.|.|TRBV29-1
CSVEDRRYFNYGYTF
TGCAGCGTTGAAGATCGGCGGTACTTTAACTATGGCTACACCTTC
>TRBJ2-1|.|.|TRBV5-1
CASSLAGRQFF
TGCGCCAGCAGCTTGGCCGGGAGGCAGTTCTTC
>TRBJ2-7|.|.|TRBV25-1
CASSESLYQGYYEQYF
TGTGCCAGCAGTGAATCCCTGTACCAGGGCTATTACGAGCAGTACTTC
>TRBJ2-5|TRBD2|.|TRBV5-4
CASSLAGVSETQYF
TGTGCCAGCAGCTTAGCGGGAGTCTCAGAGACCCAGTACTTC
>TRBJ2-2|TRBD1|.|TRBV6-5
CASVPGTGGAGELFF
TGTGCCAGTGTTCCCGGGACAGGGGGGGCCGGGGAGCTGTTTTTT
>TRBJ2-1|.|.|TRBV11-2
CASSPDPRDPRLDYNEQFF
TGTGCCAGCAGCCCGGATCCCAGGGATCCAAGGCTTGACTACAATGAGCAGTTCTTC
>TRBJ2-5|TRBD1|.|TRBV5-6
CASSPGTGGWVETQYF
TGTGCCAGCAGCCCCGGGACAGGGGGCTGGGTAGAGACCCAGTACTTC
>TRBJ1-2|.|.|TRBV28
CASRAPAAGGYTF
TGTGCCAGCAGGGCCCCCGCGGCCGGGGGCTACACCTTC
>TRBJ1-5|TRBD1|few|TRBV28
CASSPPGGMGNQPQHF
TGTGCCAGCAGCCCGCCAGGGGGCATGGGCAATCAGCCCCAGCATTTT
>TRBJ2-5|TRBD2|.|TRBV6-5
CASSYSGGETQYF
TGTGCCAGCAGTTACTCCGGGGGGGAGACCCAGTACTTC
>TRBJ1-2|TRBD1|.|TRBV27
CASSLSTGGGNNYGYTF
TGTGCCAGCAGTTTATCGACAGGGGGCGGAAATAACTATGGCTACACCTTC
>TRBJ1-5|TRBD1|.|TRBV19
CASQDRADSNQPQHF
TGTGCCAGTCAGGACAGGGCGGATAGCAATCAGCCCCAGCATTTT
>TRBJ1-2|.|.|TRBV3-1/TRBV3-2
CASSQVRGNGYTF
TGTGCCAGCAGCCAAGTACGGGGGAACGGCTACACCTTC
>TRBJ1-6|TRBD1|.|TRBV5-4
CASSLVTGGNSPLHF
TGTGCCAGCAGCTTAGTAACAGGGGGCAATTCACCCCTCCACTTT
>TRBJ1-1|.|.|TRBV30
CAWSYRKDTEAFF
TGTGCCTGGAGTTACAGGAAGGACACTGAAGCTTTCTTT
>TRBJ2-5|.|.|TRBV29-1
CSVAHIKETQYF
TGCAGCGTTGCGCACATAAAAGAGACCCAGTACTTC
>TRBJ1-1|.|.|TRBV5-1
CASSLDMNTEAFF
TGCGCCAGCAGCTTGGACATGAACACTGAAGCTTTCTTT
>TRBJ1-5|.|.|TRBV6-1
CASSEGQGGNQPQHF
TGTGCCAGCAGTGAAGGGCAGGGCGGCAATCAGCCCCAGCATTTT
>TRBJ2-1|.|.|TRBV15
CATSRVGDFGEQFF
TGTGCCACCAGCAGAGTGGGAGACTTTGGGGAGCAGTTCTTC
>TRBJ1-4|.|.|TRBV6-5
CASRGRRDEKLFF
TGTGCCAGCAGAGGGCGGCGGGATGAAAAACTGTTTTTT
>TRBJ1-1|TRBD1|.|TRBV7-8
CATGGQGAVYTEAFF
TGTGCCACAGGCGGGCAGGGGGCTGTGTACACTGAAGCTTTCTTT
>TRBJ1-5|TRBD1|.|TRBV28
CASSLYPGQGISSNQPQHF
TGTGCCAGCAGTCTTTACCCGGGACAGGGGATTTCTAGCAATCAGCCCCAGCATTTT